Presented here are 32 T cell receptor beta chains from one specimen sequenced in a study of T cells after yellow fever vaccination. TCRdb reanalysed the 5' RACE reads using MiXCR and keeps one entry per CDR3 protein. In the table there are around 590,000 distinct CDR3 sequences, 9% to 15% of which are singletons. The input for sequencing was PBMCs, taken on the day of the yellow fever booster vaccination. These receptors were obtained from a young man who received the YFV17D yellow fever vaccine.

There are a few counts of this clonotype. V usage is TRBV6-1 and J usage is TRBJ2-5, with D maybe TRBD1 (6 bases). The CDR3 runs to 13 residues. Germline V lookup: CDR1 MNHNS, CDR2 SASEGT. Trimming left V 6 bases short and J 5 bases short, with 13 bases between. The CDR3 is CASRTPGVETQYF. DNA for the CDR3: TGTGCCAGCAGAACCCCAGGGGTGGAGACCCAGTACTTC.

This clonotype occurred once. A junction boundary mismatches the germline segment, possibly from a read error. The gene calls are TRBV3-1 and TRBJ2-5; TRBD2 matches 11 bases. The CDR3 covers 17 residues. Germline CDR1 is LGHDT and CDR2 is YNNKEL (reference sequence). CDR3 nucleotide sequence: TGTGCCTGCAGCCAAGATCGAAGGGGACTAGCGGAAGAGACCCAGTACTTC. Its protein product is CACSQDRRGLAEETQYF.

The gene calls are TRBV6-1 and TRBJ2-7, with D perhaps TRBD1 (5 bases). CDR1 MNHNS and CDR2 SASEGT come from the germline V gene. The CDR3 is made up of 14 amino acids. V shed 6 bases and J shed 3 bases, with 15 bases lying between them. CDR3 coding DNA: TGTGCCAGCAGGCCCCATCAGGGTTTCTACGAGCAGTACTTC. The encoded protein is CASRPHQGFYEQYF.

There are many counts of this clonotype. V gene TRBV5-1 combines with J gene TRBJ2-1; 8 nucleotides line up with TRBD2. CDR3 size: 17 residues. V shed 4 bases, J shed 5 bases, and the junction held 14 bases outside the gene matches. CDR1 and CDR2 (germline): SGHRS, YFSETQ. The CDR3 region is CASSKSSGSGNHNEQFF. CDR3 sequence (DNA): TGCGCCAGCAGCAAATCTAGCGGGTCGGGGAATCACAATGAGCAGTTCTTC.

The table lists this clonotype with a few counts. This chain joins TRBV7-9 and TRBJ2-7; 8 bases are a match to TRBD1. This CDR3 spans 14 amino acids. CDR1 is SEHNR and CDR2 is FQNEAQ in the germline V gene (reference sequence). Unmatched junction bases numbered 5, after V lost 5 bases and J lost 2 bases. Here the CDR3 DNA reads TGTGCCAGCAGCCTCTCGGGACAGGCCTACGAGCAGTACTTC. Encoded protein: CASSLSGQAYEQYF. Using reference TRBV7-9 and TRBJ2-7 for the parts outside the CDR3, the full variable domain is DTGVSQNPRHKITKRGQNVTFRCDPISEHNRLYWYRQTLGQGPEFLTYFQNEAQLEKSRLLSDRFSAERPKGSFSTLEIQRTEQGDSAMYLCASSLSGQAYEQYFGPGTRLTVT.

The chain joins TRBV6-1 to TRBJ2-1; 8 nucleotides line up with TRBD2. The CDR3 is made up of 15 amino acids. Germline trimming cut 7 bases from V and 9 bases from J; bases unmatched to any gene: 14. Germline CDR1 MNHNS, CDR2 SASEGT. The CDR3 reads CASTVSGSWGSEQFF. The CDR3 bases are TGTGCCAGCACAGTGAGCGGGAGCTGGGGGAGTGAGCAGTTCTTC.

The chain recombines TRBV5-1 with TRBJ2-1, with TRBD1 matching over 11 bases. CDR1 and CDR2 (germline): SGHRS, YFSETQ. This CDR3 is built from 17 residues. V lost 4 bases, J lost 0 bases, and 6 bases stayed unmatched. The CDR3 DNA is TGCGCCAGCAGCCGTACCGGGACAGGGGGCTCCTACAATGAGCAGTTCTTC. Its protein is CASSRTGTGGSYNEQFF.

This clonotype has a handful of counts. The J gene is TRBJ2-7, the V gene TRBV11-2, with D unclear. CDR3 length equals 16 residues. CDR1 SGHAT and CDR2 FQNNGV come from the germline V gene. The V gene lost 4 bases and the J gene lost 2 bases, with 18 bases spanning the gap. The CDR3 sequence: CASSSPPRRIAYEQYF. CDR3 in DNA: TGTGCCAGCAGCTCCCCCCCGCGACGGATCGCCTACGAGCAGTACTTC.

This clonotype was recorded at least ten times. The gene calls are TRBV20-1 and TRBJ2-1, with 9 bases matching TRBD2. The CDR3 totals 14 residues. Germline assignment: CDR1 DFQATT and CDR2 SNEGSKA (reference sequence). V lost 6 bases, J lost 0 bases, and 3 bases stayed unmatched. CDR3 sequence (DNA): TGCAGTGCATGTAGCGGGAGCTCCTACAATGAGCAGTTCTTC. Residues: CSACSGSSYNEQFF.

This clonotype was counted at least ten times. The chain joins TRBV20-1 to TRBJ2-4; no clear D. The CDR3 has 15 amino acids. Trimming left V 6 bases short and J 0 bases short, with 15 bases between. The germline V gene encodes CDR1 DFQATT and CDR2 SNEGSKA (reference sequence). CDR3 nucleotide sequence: TGCAGTGCCCATCAGGAGTATTTAGCCAAAAACATTCAGTACTTC. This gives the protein CSAHQEYLAKNIQYF.

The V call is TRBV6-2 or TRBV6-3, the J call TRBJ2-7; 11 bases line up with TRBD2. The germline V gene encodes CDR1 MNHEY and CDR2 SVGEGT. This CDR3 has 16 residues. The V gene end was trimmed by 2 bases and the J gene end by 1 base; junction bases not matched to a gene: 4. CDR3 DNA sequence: TGTGCCAGCAGTTACCCCGGGACTAGCGGTTCCTACGAGCAGTACTTC. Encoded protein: CASSYPGTSGSYEQYF.

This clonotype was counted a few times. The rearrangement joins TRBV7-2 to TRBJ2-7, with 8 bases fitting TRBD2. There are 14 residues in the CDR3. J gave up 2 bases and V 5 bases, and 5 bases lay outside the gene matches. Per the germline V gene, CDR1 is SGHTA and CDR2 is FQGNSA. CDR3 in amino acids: CASSLSGMAYEQYF. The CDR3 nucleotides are TGTGCCAGCAGCCTTAGCGGGATGGCCTACGAGCAGTACTTC.

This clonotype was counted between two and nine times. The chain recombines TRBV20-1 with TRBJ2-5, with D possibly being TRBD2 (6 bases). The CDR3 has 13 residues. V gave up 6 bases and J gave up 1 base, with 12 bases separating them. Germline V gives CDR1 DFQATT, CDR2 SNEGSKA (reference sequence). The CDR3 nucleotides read TGCAGTGCGAAAAGCGGGCTCCAAGAGACCCAGTACTTC. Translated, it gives CSAKSGLQETQYF.

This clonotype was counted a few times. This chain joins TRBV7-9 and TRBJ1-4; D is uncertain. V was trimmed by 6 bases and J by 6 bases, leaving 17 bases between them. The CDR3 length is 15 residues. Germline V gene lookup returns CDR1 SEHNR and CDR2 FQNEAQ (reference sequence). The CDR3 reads CASSPLFVRDEKLFF. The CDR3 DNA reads TGTGCCAGCAGTCCTCTCTTCGTACGGGATGAAAAACTGTTTTTT.

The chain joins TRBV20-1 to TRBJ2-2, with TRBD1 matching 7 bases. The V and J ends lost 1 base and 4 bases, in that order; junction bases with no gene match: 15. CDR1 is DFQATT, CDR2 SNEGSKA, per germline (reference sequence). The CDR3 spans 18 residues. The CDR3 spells CSARAFSPGTVFTGELFF. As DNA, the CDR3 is TGCAGTGCTAGAGCCTTCTCACCCGGGACAGTCTTCACCGGGGAGCTGTTTTTT.

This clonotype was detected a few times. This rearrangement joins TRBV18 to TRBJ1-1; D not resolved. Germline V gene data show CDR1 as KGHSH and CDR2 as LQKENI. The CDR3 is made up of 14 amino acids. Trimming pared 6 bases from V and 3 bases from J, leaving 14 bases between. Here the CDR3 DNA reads TGTGCCAGCTCTCAGTACGAGATGTACACTGAAGCTTTCTTT. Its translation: CASSQYEMYTEAFF.

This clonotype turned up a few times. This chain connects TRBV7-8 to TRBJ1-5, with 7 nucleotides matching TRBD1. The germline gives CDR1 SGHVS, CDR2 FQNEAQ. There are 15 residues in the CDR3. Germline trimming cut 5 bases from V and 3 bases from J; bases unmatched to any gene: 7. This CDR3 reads CASSPRDRNNQPQHF. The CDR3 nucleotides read TGTGCCAGCAGCCCCCGGGACAGAAACAATCAGCCCCAGCATTTT.

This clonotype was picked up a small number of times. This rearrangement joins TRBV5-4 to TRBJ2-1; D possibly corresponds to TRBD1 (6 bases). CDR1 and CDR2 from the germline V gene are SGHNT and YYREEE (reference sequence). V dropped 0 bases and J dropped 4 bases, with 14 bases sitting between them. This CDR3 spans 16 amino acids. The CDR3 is CASSLAQTGAYNEQFF. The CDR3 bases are TGTGCCAGCAGCTTGGCCCAGACAGGAGCGTACAATGAGCAGTTCTTC. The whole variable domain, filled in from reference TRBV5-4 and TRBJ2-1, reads ETGVTQSPTHLIKTRGQQVTLRCSSQSGHNTVSWYQQALGQGPQFIFQYYREEENGRGNFPPRFSGLQFPNYSSELNVNALELDDSALYLCASSLAQTGAYNEQFFGPGTRLTVL.

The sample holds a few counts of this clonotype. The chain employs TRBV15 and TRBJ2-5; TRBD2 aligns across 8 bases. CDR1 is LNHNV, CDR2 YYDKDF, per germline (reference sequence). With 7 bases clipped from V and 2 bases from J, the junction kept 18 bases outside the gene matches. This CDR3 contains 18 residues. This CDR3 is CATTSASGSFWGQETQYF. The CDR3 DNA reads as TGTGCCACCACTTCGGCCAGCGGGAGCTTTTGGGGGCAAGAGACCCAGTACTTC.

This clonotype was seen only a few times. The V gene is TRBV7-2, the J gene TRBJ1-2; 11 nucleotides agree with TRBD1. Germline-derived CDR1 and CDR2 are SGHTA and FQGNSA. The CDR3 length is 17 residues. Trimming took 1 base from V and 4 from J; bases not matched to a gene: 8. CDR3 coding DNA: TGTGCCAGCAGCTTAGTTGGACAGGGGGCTGGATCCTATGGCTACACCTTC. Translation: CASSLVGQGAGSYGYTF.

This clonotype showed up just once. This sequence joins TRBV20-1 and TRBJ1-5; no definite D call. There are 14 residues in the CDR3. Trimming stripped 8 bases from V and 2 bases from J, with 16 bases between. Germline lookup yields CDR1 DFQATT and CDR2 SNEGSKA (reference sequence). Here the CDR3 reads CSPVDPRGNQPQHF. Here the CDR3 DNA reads TGCAGTCCCGTGGACCCTCGTGGCAATCAGCCCCAGCATTTT.

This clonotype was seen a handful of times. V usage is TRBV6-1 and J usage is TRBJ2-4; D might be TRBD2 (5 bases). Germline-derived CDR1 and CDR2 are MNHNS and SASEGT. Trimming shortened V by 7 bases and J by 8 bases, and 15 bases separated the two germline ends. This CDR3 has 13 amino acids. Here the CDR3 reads CASKGLPGDIQYF. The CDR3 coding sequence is TGTGCCAGCAAAGGACTCCCCGGGGACATTCAGTACTTC.

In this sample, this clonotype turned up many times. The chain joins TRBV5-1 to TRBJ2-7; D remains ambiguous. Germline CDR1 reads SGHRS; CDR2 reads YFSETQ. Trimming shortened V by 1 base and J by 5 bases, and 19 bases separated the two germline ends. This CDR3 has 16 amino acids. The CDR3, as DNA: TGCGCCAGCAGCTTGCCCGATACGAGTACCCGGGACGAGCAGTACTTC. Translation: CASSLPDTSTRDEQYF.

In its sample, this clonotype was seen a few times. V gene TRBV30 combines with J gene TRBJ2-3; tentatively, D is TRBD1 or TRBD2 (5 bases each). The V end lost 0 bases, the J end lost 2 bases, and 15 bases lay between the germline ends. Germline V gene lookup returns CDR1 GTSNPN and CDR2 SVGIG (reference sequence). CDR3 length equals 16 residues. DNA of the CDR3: TGTGCCTGGAGTGTACCGGGGACGACCCCCACAGATACGCAGTATTTT. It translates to CAWSVPGTTPTDTQYF.

The CDR3 DNA sequence: TGTGCCAGCAGCTTGGCGGTCGCCTACACTGAAGCTTTCTTT. Residues: CASSLAVAYTEAFF. The chain is built from TRBV5-5 and TRBJ1-1; D remains unclear. Germline V lookup: CDR1 SGHKS, CDR2 YYEKEE (reference sequence). Trimming took off 0 bases at V and 3 bases at J, with 9 bases between the two ends. CDR3 size: 14 residues.

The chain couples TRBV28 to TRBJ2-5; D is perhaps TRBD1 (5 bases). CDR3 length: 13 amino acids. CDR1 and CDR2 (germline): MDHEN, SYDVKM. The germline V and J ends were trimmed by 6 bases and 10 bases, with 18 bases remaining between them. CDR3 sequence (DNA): TGTGCCAGCAGCCGATTAGGGGTGTTGAGCCAGTACTTC. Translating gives CASSRLGVLSQYF. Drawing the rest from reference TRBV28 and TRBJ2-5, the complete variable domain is DVKVTQSSRYLVKRTGEKVFLECVQDMDHENMFWYRQDPGLGLRLIYFSYDVKMKEKGDIPEGYSVSREKKERFSLILESASTNQTSMYLCASSRLGVLSQYFGPGTRLLVL.

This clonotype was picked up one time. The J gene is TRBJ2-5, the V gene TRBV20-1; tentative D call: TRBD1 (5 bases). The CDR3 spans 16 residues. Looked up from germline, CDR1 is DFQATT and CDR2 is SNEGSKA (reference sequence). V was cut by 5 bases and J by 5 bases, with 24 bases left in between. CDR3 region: CSAVISGFGAEETQYF. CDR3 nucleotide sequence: TGCAGTGCTGTCATCTCGGGCTTTGGGGCGGAGGAGACCCAGTACTTC.

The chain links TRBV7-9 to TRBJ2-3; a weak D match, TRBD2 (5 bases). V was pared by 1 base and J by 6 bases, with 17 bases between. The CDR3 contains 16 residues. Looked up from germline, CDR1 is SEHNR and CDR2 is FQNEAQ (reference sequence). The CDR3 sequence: CASSLGVDSLRDTQYF. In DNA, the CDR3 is TGTGCCAGCAGCTTAGGGGTGGACTCATTAAGGGATACGCAGTATTTT.

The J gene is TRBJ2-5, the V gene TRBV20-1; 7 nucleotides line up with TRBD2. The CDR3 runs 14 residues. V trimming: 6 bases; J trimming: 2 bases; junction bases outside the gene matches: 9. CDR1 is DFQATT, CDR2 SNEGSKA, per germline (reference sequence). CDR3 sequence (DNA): TGCAGTGCGAACACATGGACTAGGCAAGAGACCCAGTACTTC. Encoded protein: CSANTWTRQETQYF.

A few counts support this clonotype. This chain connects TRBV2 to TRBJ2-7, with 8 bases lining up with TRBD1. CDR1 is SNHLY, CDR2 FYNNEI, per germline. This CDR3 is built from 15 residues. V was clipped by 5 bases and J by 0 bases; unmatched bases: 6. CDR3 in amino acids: CASSWDTGGSYEQYF. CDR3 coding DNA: TGTGCCAGCAGTTGGGATACAGGGGGCTCCTACGAGCAGTACTTC.

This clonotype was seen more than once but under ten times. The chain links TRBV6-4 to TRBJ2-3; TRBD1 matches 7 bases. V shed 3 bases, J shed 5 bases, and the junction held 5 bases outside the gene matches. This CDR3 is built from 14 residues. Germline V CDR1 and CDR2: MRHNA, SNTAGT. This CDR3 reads CASSDRGGRDTQYF. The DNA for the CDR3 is TGTGCCAGCAGTGATCGAGGGGGCAGAGATACGCAGTATTTT.

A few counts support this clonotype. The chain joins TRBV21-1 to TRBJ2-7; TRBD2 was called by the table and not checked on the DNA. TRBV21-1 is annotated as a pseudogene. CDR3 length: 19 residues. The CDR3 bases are TGTGCCAGCAGCAAAGCCCCGTATATAAGCGGAAGGAGCTCCTACGAGCAGTACTTC. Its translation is CASSKAPYISGRSSYEQYF.